The present T cell receptor (beta chain) was sequenced within a study of T-cell reconstitution after alpha-beta-depleted transplantation in children. Regarding the study as a whole: A year post-transplant, T-cell counts and diversity derived mostly from newly produced T cells.

CDR3 length: 14 residues. Trimming at V came to 7 bases and at J to 1 base, leaving 1 base not matched to a gene. The germline V gene encodes CDR1 ENHRY and CDR2 SYGVKD. About this clonotype: Antigen specificity is unknown.

A TCRbeta library incorporating unique molecular identifiers was prepared. A single record per CDR3 protein comes from TCRdb applying MiXCR to the PCR reads. The sample includes 530,000 or so distinct CDR3 sequences, 27% seen only once; the top ten take 30% to 40%. This chain joins TRBV10-3 and TRBJ2-2; 9 bases align to TRBD1. This specimen consisted of PBMCs, obtained before TCRalphabeta/CD19-depleted stem cell transplant. The receptor was isolated from a boy younger than two with Wiskott-Aldrich syndrome, due to receive a stem cell transplant. The CDR3 reads CAIKGQGNTGELFF. In nucleotides, the CDR3 is TGTGCCATCAAGGGACAGGGGAACACCGGGGAGCTGTTTTTT.